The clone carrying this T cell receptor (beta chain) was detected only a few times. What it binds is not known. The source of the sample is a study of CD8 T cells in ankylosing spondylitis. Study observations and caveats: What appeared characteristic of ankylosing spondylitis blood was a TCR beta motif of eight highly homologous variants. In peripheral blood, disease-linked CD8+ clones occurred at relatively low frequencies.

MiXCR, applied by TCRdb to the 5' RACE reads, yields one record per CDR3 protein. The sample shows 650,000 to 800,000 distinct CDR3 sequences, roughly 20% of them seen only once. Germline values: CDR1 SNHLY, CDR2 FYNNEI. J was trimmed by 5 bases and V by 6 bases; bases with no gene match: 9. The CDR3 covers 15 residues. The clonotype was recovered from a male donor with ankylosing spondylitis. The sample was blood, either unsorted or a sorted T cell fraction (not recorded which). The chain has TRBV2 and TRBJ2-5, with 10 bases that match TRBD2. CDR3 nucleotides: TGTGCCAGCAGACCTAGCGGGGGAGGGTGGGAGACCCAGTACTTC. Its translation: CASRPSGGGWETQYF.